The clone carrying this TCR beta chain has only one observation. Its antigen is currently unknown. Relative to the germline gene, one junction end is altered; a read error may explain this. Germline loops: CDR1 MNHNY, CDR2 SVGAGI (reference sequence). This CDR3 region has 14 residues. Libraries were prepared by immunoSEQ multiplex PCR; TCRdb keeps only in-frame clonotypes and omits some of them. The sample carries 2 million to 3 million clones, around 90% recorded once. This record belongs to a study of shared clonotypes between healthy human individuals. Study conclusions and caveats: Sequencing depth was predicted to influence how clonotypes are shared among donors.

Splitting the CD4+ cells yielded a CD45RA+ naive subset and a CD45RA-negative memory subset. The sequence was obtained from a man younger than 35 in good health. The V gene is TRBV6-6, the J gene TRBJ2-7, with 8 nucleotides matching TRBD1. Sequencing was performed on naive CD4+ T cells sorted from blood. Subset indicated: CD45RA+ positively selected. The CDR3 DNA reads TGTGCCAGCAGATACTCCAGGGGGCCCTACGAGCAGTACTTC. This gives the protein CASRYSRGPYEQYF.